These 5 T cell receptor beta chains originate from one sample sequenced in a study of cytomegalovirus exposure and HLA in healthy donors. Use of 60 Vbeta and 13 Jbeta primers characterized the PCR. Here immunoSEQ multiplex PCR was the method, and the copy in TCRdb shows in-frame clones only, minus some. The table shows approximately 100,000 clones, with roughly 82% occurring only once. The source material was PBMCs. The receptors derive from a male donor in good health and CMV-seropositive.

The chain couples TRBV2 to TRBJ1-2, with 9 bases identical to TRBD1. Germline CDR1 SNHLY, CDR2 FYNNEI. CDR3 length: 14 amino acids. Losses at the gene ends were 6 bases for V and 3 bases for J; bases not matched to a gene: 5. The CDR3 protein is CASRLDRGYYGYTF. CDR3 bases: TGTGCCAGCAGACTGGACAGGGGTTACTATGGCTACACCTTC.

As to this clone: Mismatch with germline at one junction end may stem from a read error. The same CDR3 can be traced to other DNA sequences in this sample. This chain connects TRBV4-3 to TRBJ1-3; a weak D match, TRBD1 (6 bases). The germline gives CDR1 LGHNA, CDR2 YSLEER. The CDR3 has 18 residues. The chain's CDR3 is CASSQGRTVSNRQASLNF. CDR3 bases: TGCGCCAGCAGCCAAGGGAGGACGGTTAGTAACAGACAGGCCTCGCTGAATTTT.

CDR3 sequence: CASSIVGTAYEQYF. Written as DNA, the CDR3 is TGTGCCAGTAGTATAGTCGGGACTGCGTACGAGCAGTACTTC. The chain links TRBV19 to TRBJ2-7, with D possibly being TRBD2 (6 bases). Germline V gives CDR1 LNHDA, CDR2 SQIVND (reference sequence). CDR3 length: 14 amino acids. V was shortened by 1 base and J by 4 bases, with 11 bases between the two germline ends.

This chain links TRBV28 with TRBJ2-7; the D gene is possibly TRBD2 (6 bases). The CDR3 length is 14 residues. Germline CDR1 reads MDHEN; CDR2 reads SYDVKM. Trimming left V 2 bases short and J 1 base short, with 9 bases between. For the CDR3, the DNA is TGTGCCAGCAGTTTACTAGCGCCATCCTACGAGCAGTACTTC. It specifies CASSLLAPSYEQYF.

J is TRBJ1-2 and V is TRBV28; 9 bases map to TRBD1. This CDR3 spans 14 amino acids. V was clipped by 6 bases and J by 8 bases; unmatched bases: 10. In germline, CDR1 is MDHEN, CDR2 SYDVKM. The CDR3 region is CASRQQGAPAGYTF. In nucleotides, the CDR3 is TGTGCCAGCAGGCAACAGGGGGCGCCTGCCGGCTACACCTTC.